The 17 T cell receptor beta chains in this list originate from one sample, sequenced in a study of T cells in Graves' hyperthyroidism and ophthalmopathy. From RNA transcripts, TCR beta CDR3 regions were amplified. HTBI primers were employed in a first-round RT-PCR of the TCR CDR3. Via MiXCR, TCRdb re-called the multiplex PCR reads, giving one row per CDR3 protein. The data contain 300,000 to 350,000 distinct CDR3 sequences, 15% to 20% of them singletons. The sequenced sample was blood. The receptors shown here come from a woman aged 40 to 55 with Graves' ophthalmopathy.

This clonotype has at least ten counts. V gene TRBV28 combines with J gene TRBJ2-7; TRBD2 aligns across 8 bases. From germline, CDR1 is MDHEN and CDR2 SYDVKM. The junction had 7 bases not matched to a gene; V was cut back by 6 bases and J by 3 bases. The CDR3 has 14 amino acids. The CDR3 here is CASSPGLVVYEQYF. The CDR3 bases are TGTGCCAGCAGCCCGGGACTAGTCGTCTACGAGCAGTACTTC.

In this sample, this clonotype turned up a few times. CDR3 in DNA: TGTGCCAGCGAGTGGTTCCCAGAACAAGAGACCCAGTACTTC. It yields the protein CASEWFPEQETQYF. V usage is TRBV19 and J usage is TRBJ2-5; D is undetermined. Between the trimmed V and J ends, which lost 9 bases and 2 bases, there was a span of 16 bases. Germline lookup yields CDR1 LNHDA and CDR2 SQIVND (reference sequence). The CDR3 runs to 14 residues.

This clonotype was recorded many times. The V call is TRBV29-1, the J call TRBJ1-1, with D hard to call. The ends were cut back, 0 bases at V and 5 bases at J, with 13 bases in the middle. The CDR3 totals 14 residues. The V gene's germline CDR1 is SQVTM and CDR2 ANQGSEA. CDR3 residues: CSVEDGLSRTEAFF. CDR3 DNA sequence: TGCAGCGTTGAAGATGGTCTTTCCCGGACTGAAGCTTTCTTT.

This clonotype was detected many times. V and J are TRBV20-1 and TRBJ1-5; 7 bases are shared with TRBD1. After removal of 0 bases from V and 5 bases from J, the junction contained 16 bases not matched to a gene. The germline V gene encodes CDR1 DFQATT and CDR2 SNEGSKA (reference sequence). The CDR3 has 18 residues. This chain's CDR3 is CSARESGGGRTGYQPQHF. CDR3 coding DNA: TGCAGTGCTAGAGAGTCAGGGGGGGGACGAACAGGTTATCAGCCCCAGCATTTT.

The sample holds a few counts of this clonotype. The rearrangement links TRBV6-1 to TRBJ2-4; D perhaps matches TRBD2 (6 bases). This CDR3 spans 15 amino acids. V lost 5 bases and J 3 bases, leaving 14 bases between the germline ends. Germline loops: CDR1 MNHNS, CDR2 SASEGT. CDR3 in DNA: TGTGCCAGCAGTCCAACATGGGGGGTCAAAAACATTCAGTACTTC. Amino acids: CASSPTWGVKNIQYF.

The chain recombines TRBV9 with TRBJ1-2; 9 bases fit TRBD1. CDR1 and CDR2 (germline): SGDLS, YYNGEE. After removal of 5 bases from V and 3 bases from J, the junction contained 5 bases not matched to a gene. The CDR3 sequence is 14 residues long. The CDR3 loop reads CASSGQGNDYGYTF. CDR3 DNA sequence: TGTGCCAGCAGTGGACAGGGGAACGACTATGGCTACACCTTC. The whole variable domain, filled in from reference TRBV9 and TRBJ1-2, reads DSGVTQTPKHLITATGQRVTLRCSPRSGDLSVYWYQQSLDQGLQFLIQYYNGEERAKGNILERFSAQQFPDLHSELNLSSLELGDSALYFCASSGQGNDYGYTFGSGTRLTVV.

Ten or more counts support this clonotype. This sequence joins TRBV28 and TRBJ1-6; D call uncertain. The CDR3 covers 14 residues. Germline CDR1 MDHEN, CDR2 SYDVKM. The germline V and J ends were trimmed by 5 bases and 5 bases, with 10 bases remaining between them. CDR3 protein: CASSLRVHNSPLHF. The CDR3 DNA reads TGTGCCAGCAGTCTCCGGGTCCATAATTCACCCCTCCACTTT.

This clonotype was recorded a few times. The chain employs TRBV11-3 and TRBJ2-2, with TRBD1 as a possible D gene (5 bases). Germline assignment: CDR1 SGHNT and CDR2 YENEEA. The CDR3 totals 15 residues. With 1 base removed from V and 2 bases from J, the gap between germline ends came to 8 bases. Here the CDR3 DNA reads TGTGCCAGCAGCTTAGTGACAGTTAACACCGGGGAGCTGTTTTTT. The encoded protein is CASSLVTVNTGELFF.

The chain uses TRBV6-1 and TRBJ1-2; 10 bases map to TRBD1. The CDR3 totals 15 residues. Germline lookup yields CDR1 MNHNS and CDR2 SASEGT. V lost 5 bases and J lost 2; bases outside the gene matches: 5. The CDR3 region has the DNA TGTGCCAGCAGTACGAGGGGACAGGGGAACTATGGCTACACCTTC. Protein: CASSTRGQGNYGYTF.

This clonotype was detected many times. V is TRBV28 and J is TRBJ2-7; tentatively, D is TRBD1 or TRBD2 (5 bases each). Germline lookup yields CDR1 MDHEN and CDR2 SYDVKM. There are 14 residues in the CDR3. The V end was cut by 10 bases, the J end by 2 bases, with 18 bases between. The CDR3: CATELLGTTYEQYF. The DNA of the CDR3 is TGTGCCACTGAATTACTGGGGACGACCTACGAGCAGTACTTC.

Many counts were recorded for this clonotype. J is TRBJ2-5 and V is TRBV7-9, with D perhaps matching TRBD1 (6 bases). Per the germline V gene, CDR1 is SEHNR and CDR2 is FQNEAQ (reference sequence). V was shortened by 4 bases and J by 4 bases, with 13 bases between the two germline ends. The CDR3 length is 14 residues. This CDR3 reads CASSSRQERETQYF. DNA for the CDR3: TGTGCCAGCAGCTCAAGACAGGAGAGAGAGACCCAGTACTTC.

This clonotype occurred many times. The genes are TRBV7-3 and TRBJ2-5; no clear D. This CDR3 spans 13 amino acids. The V gene lost 4 bases and the J gene lost 4 bases, with 10 bases spanning the gap. The germline V gene encodes CDR1 SGHTA and CDR2 FQGTGA. Here the CDR3 DNA reads TGTGCCAGCAGCTATACCTCTGGAGAGACCCAGTACTTC. It yields the protein CASSYTSGETQYF.

The chain links TRBV6-5 to TRBJ2-7; D remains unclear. The V gene's germline CDR1 is MNHEY and CDR2 SVGAGI. V lost 5 bases to trimming and J lost 6 bases, with 14 bases between them. The CDR3 totals 13 residues. In nucleotides, the CDR3 is TGTGCCAGCAGTCACTACGTCCCCCCCGAGCAGTACTTC. This encodes CASSHYVPPEQYF.

This clonotype was seen many times. V and J are TRBV11-2 and TRBJ2-7; 9 bases fit TRBD1. This CDR3 has 15 residues. Germline V gene sequence: CDR1 SGHAT, CDR2 FQNNGV. V dropped 4 bases and J dropped 0; count of bases not matched to a gene: 4. DNA of the CDR3: TGTGCCAGCAGCTACCGGGACAGGGCCTCCTACGAGCAGTACTTC. This sequence encodes CASSYRDRASYEQYF.

This clonotype was counted ten times or more. Compared with germline, one end of the junction differs, possibly owing to a read error. The V call is TRBV6-1, the J call TRBJ2-7, with a tentative D call TRBD1 (6 bases). This CDR3 comprises 14 residues. The germline gives CDR1 MNHNS, CDR2 SASEGT. The CDR3, as DNA: TGTGCCAGCAGAAAAACACAGGGATCCTCCGAGCAGTACTTC. Translated: CASRKTQGSSEQYF.

This clonotype was observed many times. The gene calls are TRBV25-1 and TRBJ2-7; no clear D. This CDR3 has 11 amino acids. V was clipped by 5 bases and J by 4 bases, with 6 bases between them. Germline V gene sequence: CDR1 MGHDK, CDR2 SYGVNS. The CDR3 nucleotides read TGTGCCAGCAGTTTGGTTTACGAGCAGTACTTC. Its protein is CASSLVYEQYF.

The chain uses TRBV24-1 and TRBJ1-2; D may be TRBD1 (6 bases). The CDR3 extends over 13 amino acids. V gave up 7 bases and J gave up 3 bases, with 11 bases separating them. Germline loops: CDR1 KGHDR, CDR2 SFDVKD. This CDR3 reads CATRAEGDYGYTF. The CDR3 DNA sequence: TGTGCCACCAGGGCTGAGGGGGACTATGGCTACACCTTC.